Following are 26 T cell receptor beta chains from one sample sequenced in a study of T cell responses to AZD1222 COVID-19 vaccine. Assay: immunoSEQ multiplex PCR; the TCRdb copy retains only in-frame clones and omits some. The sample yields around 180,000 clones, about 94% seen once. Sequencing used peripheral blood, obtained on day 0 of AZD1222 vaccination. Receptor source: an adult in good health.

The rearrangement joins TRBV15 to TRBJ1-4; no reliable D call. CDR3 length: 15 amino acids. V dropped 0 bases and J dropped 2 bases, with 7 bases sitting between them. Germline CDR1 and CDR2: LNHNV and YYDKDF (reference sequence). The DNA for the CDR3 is TGTGCCACCAGCAGAGACAGGTCTACTAATGAAAAACTGTTTTTT. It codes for CATSRDRSTNEKLFF.

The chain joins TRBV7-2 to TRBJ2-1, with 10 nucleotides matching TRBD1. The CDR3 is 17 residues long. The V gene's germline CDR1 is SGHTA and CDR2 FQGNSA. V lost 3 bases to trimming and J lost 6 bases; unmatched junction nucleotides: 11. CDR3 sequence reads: CASSLGRTGGMANEQFF. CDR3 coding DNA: TGTGCCAGCAGCTTGGGCAGGACAGGGGGGATGGCCAATGAGCAGTTCTTC.

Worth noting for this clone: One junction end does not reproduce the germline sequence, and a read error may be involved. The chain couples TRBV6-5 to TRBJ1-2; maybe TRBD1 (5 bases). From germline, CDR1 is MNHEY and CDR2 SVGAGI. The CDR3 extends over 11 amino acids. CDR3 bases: TGTGCCAGCAGATCGCCGGGGGACTTGGCCTTC. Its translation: CASRSPGDLAF.

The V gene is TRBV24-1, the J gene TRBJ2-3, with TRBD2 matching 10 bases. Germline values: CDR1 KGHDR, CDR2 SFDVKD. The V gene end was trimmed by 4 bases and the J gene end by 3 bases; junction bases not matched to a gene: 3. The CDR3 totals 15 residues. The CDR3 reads CATSEPSGSTDTQYF. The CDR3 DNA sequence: TGTGCCACCAGTGAACCTAGCGGGAGTACAGATACGCAGTATTTT.

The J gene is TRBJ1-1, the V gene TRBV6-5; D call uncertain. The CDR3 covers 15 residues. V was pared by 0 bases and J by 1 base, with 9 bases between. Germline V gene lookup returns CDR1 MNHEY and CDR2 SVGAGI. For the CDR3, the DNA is TGTGCCAGCAGTTACTCTTACGGACCGAACACTGAAGCTTTCTTT. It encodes CASSYSYGPNTEAFF.

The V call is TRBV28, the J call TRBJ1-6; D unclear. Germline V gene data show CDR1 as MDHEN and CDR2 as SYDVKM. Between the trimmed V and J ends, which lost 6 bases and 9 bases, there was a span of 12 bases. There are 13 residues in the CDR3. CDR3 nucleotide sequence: TGTGCCAGCAGCTCAGGTTCGGGTTCACCCCTCCACTTT. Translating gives CASSSGSGSPLHF.

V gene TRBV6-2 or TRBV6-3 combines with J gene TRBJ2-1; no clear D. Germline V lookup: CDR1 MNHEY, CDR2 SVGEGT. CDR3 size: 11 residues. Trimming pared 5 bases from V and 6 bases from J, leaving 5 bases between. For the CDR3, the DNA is TGTGCCAGCAGTACGAGCAATGAGCAGTTCTTC. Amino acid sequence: CASSTSNEQFF.

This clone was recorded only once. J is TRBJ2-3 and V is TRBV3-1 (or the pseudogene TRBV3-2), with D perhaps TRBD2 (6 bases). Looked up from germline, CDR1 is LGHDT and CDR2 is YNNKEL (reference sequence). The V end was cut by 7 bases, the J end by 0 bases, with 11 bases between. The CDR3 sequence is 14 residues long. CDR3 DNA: TGTGCCAGCACCTTCGCGGGGAGCACAGATACGCAGTATTTT. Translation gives CASTFAGSTDTQYF.

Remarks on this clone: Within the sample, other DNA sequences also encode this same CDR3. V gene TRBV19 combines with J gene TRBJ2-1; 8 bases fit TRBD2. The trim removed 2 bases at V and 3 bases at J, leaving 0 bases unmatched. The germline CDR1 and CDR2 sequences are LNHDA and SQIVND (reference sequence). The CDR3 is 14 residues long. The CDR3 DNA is TGTGCCAGTAGTATACTAGCGGGCTACAATGAGCAGTTCTTC. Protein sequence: CASSILAGYNEQFF.

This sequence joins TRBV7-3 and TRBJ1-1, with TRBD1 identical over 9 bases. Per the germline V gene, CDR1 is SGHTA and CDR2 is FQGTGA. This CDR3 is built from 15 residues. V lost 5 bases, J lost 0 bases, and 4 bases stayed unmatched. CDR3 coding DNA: TGTGCCAGCAGCAAGACAGGGGGGATGAACACTGAAGCTTTCTTT. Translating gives CASSKTGGMNTEAFF.

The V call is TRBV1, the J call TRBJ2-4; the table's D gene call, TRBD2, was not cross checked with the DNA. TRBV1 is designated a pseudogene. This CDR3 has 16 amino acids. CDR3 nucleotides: TGCACCAGCAGCCAAGAAGACTACTTAGACAAAAACATTCAGTACTTC. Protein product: CTSSQEDYLDKNIQYF.

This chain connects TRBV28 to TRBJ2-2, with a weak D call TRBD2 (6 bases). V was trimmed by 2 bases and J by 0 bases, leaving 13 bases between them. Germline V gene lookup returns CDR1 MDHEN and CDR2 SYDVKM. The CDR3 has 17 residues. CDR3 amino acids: CASSLDYASANTGELFF. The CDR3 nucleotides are TGTGCCAGCAGTTTAGATTACGCTAGCGCGAACACCGGGGAGCTGTTTTTT.

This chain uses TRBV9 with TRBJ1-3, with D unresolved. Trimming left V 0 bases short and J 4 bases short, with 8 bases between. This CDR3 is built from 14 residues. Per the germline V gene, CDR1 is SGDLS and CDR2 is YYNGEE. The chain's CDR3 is CASSVGGPGNTIYF. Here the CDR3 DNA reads TGTGCCAGCAGCGTAGGAGGGCCAGGAAACACCATATATTTT.

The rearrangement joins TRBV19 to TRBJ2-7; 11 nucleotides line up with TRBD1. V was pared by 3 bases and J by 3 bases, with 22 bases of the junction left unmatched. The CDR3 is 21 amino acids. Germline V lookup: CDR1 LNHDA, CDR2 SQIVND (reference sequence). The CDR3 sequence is CASSIDPPGQGVAGYVYEQYF. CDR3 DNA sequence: TGTGCCAGTAGTATTGACCCTCCGGGACAGGGGGTAGCGGGCTACGTCTACGAGCAGTACTTC.

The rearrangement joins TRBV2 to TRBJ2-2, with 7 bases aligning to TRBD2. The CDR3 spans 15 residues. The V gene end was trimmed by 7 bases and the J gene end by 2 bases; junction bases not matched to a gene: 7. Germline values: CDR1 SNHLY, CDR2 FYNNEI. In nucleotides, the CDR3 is TGTGCCAGCAATCGGATAGCGGGTAACACCGGGGAGCTGTTTTTT. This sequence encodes CASNRIAGNTGELFF.

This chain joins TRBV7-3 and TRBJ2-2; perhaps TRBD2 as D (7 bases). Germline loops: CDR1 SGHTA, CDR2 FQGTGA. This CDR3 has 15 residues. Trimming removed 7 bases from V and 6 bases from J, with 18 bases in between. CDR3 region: CASTTTSGGPGELFF. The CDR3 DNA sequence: TGTGCCAGCACTACCACGTCGGGGGGCCCCGGGGAGCTGTTTTTT.

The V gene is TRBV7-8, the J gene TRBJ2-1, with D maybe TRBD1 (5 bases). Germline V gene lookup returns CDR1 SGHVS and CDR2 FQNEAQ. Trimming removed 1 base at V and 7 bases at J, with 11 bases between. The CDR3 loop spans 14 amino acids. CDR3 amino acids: CASSLGGRDNEQFF. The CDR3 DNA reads TGTGCCAGCAGCTTAGGTGGCAGGGATAATGAGCAGTTCTTC. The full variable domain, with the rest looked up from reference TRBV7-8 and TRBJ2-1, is GAGVSQSPRYKVAKRGQDVALRCDPISGHVSLFWYQQALGQGPEFLTYFQNEAQLDKSGLPSDRFFAERPEGSVSTLKIQRTQQEDSAVYLCASSLGGRDNEQFFGPGTRLTVL.

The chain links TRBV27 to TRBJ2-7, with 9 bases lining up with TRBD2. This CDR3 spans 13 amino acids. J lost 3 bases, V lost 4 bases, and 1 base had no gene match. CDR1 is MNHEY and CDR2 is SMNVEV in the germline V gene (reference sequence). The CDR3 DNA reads TGTGCCAGCAGTTCAGCGGGAGGCTACGAGCAGTACTTC. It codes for CASSSAGGYEQYF.

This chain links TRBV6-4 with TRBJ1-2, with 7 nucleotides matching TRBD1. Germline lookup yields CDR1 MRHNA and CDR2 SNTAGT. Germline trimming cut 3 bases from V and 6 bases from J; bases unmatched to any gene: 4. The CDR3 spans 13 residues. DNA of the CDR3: TGTGCCAGCAGTGAAGGACAGGATGATGGCTACACCTTC. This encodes CASSEGQDDGYTF.

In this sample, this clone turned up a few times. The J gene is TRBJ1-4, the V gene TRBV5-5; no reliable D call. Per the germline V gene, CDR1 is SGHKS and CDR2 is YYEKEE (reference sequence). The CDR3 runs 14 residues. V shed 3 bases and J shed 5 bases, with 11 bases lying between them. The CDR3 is CASSSAPPNEKLFF. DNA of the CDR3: TGTGCCAGCAGCTCTGCGCCGCCAAATGAAAAACTGTTTTTT.

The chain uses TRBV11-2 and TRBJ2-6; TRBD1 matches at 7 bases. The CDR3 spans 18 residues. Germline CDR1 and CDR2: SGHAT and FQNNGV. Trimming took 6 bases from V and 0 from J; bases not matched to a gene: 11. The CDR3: CASRRPGQRISGANVLTF. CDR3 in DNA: TGTGCCAGCAGGCGACCGGGACAGAGAATCTCTGGGGCCAACGTCCTGACTTTC.

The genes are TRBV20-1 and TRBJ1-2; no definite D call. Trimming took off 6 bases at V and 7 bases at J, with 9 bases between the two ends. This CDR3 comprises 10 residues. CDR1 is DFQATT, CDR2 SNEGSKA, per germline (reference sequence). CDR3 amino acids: CSAPGVGYTF. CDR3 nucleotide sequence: TGCAGTGCCCCCGGCGTTGGCTACACCTTC.

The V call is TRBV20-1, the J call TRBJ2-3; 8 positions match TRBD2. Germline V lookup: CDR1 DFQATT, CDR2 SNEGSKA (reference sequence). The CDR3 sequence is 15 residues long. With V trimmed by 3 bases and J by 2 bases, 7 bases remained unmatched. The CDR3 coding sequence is TGCAGTGCTAGTATCGCGCGGGAGGTCACAGATACGCAGTATTTT. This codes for CSASIAREVTDTQYF.

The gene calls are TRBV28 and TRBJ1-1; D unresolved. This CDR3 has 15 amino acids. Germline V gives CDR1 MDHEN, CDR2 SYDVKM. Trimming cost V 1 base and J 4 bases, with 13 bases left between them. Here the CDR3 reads CASSLLLGISTEAFF. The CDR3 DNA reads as TGTGCCAGCAGTTTATTGTTGGGTATCTCCACTGAAGCTTTCTTT.

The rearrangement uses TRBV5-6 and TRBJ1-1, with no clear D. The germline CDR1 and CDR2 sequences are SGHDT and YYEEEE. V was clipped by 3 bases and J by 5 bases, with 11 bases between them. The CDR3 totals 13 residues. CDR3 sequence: CASSWGGRTEAFF. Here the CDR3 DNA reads TGTGCCAGCAGCTGGGGAGGGAGAACTGAAGCTTTCTTT.

The CDR3 DNA follows: TGTGCCAGCAGCCCTTCAGGGGGCACAGATACGCAGTATTTT. This sequence encodes CASSPSGGTDTQYF. The rearrangement uses TRBV7-3 and TRBJ2-3; D perhaps matches TRBD1 (6 bases). V was trimmed by 5 bases and J by 1 base, leaving 10 bases between them. CDR3 length equals 14 residues. The V gene's germline CDR1 is SGHTA and CDR2 FQGTGA.